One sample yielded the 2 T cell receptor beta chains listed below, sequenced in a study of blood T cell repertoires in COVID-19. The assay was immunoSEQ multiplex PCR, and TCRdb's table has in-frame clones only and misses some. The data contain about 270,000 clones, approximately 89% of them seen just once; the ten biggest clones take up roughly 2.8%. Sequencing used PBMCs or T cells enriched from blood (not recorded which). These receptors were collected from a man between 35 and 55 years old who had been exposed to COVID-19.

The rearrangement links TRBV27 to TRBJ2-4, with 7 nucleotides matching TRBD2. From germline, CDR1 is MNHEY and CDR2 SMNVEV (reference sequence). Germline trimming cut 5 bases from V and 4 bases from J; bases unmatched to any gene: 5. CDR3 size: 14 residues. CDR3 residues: CASSLAEEKNIQYF. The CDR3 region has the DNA TGTGCCAGCAGTCTAGCGGAGGAGAAAAACATTCAGTACTTC.

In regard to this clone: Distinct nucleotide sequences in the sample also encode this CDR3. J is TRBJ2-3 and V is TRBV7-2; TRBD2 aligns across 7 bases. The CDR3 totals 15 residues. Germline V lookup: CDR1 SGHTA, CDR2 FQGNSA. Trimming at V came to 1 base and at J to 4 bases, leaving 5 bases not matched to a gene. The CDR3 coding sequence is TGTGCCAGCAGCTTAGGAGCTAGCGGCGCAGATACGCAGTATTTT. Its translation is CASSLGASGADTQYF.